This T cell receptor beta chain was recorded in a study of T cell responses to AZD1222 COVID-19 vaccine (dated by TCRdb to the early 2020s). For context, the study as a whole: AZD1222 recipients whose second dose came at about 4 weeks and those whose second dose came at about 12 weeks were combined into one group, since spike-specific TCR depth and breadth did not differ between the two schedules. Enrollment into the trials was organized by age into subgroups of 18-55, 56-69 and 70-plus years, and those subgroups contained about 160, 30 and 59 TCR-sequenced participants, respectively. A total of 230 to 250 trial participants underwent TCR sequencing, of whom some 210 received two doses of AZD1222 and some 26 received two doses of the MenACWY control vaccine.

The time point label corresponds to: baseline before first vaccination. Samples from vaccinated people were obtained from the UK trials COV001 and COV002, which included a single-blind randomized controlled phase 2/3 trial of AZD1222 (ChAdOx1 nCoV-19) in healthy adults. For TCRbeta chain sequencing, PBMC samples from trial participants were taken at day 0 and at day 28 after the second dose. This clone has only a few counts. Its binding antigen is unknown. No base quality values were provided; no much bigger clone lies one nucleotide off. Beyond this particular receptor, the publication reports: In the small 56-69-year group, the increase in depth fell short of significance, most likely because of low power. The whole spike protein was spanned by vaccine-associated CD4 TCRs, and dominant responses were seen in regions 160-218 and 743-854. Epitopes outside the regions mutated in the B.1.351 and B.1.1.7 variants were reportedly recognized by nearly half of the unique spike-specific TCRs. Participants were mostly white British, with more females than males. The authors suggested clonal diversity may have been underestimated. After two AZD1222 doses, both the breadth and the depth of spike-specific TCRs were significantly higher than at day 0 and than in MenACWY recipients. Because no day 14 peak-response samples were available, the repertoires could be characterized only after the peak T cell response. Conclusions about previously exposed vaccinees were limited because only six AZD1222 recipients were SARS-CoV-2 seropositive at baseline.

The CDR3 regions of human TCRbeta chains were analyzed by immunosequencing. Processing in the source paper ran as follows. TCRs in the repertoires were compared against a reference library of SARS-CoV-2-specific TCRs that had been generated with the MIRA antigen-specificity platform. Breadth meant the fraction of unique TCRs that were SARS-CoV-2-associated, whereas depth meant the fraction of total T cells that were SARS-CoV-2-associated. Each spike-specific TCR was assigned to its reactive spike region and to a CD4 or CD8 class using the MIRA data. Log10-transformed breadth and depth values were compared by one-way ANOVA with Sidak's multiple comparisons tests. Drawn from immuneACCESS, this table holds only the in-frame rearrangements with V and J called that TCRdb kept. Clones are partly lost; checked studies trace under half to an unresolved V gene and leave the rest unexplained. From that table come the V and J calls and clone size; the DNA was used to work out D and trimming. This sample has 90,000 to 120,000 clones in its table, and about nine tenths of those were observed once. Of the sample, 3.5% to 4.5% falls within the top ten clones.

This specimen was peripheral blood, taken on day 0 of AZD1222 vaccination. This receptor was taken from an adult in good health.

This receptor carries the CDR3 CASSAVGTSVTQYF. The nucleotide sequence is given as TGTGCCAGCAGCGCGGTCGGGACTAGCGTGACCCAGTACTTC. The chain is made from TRBV9 and TRBJ2-5; TRBD2 lines up with 10 middle nucleotides. The CDR3, from cysteine to phenylalanine, totals 14 residues. Only the CDR3 DNA stays, 42 bases, in frame from base 1. Germline trimming amounts to 3 bases on V and 7 bases on J, with 6 as the count of junction bases outside the gene matches. Looking up the germline V gene yields CDR1 SGDLS and CDR2 YYNGEE.